This T cell receptor beta chain was captured in a study of CD8 T cells in ankylosing spondylitis. Study findings and constraints: Both synovial fluid and blood in reactive arthritis had previously been reported to carry some motif variants. Characteristic, it appeared, of ankylosing spondylitis blood was a TCR beta motif of eight highly homologous variants. Enrichment of disease-linked clones was reportedly significant in matched ankylosing spondylitis synovial fluid. Clones that were linked to disease were CD8+ and were relatively rare in peripheral blood.

Only a few counts were recorded for this clonotype. The antigen is undetermined. For TCR beta, libraries came from quantitative 5'-RACE with molecular barcodes. Each CDR3 protein gets one entry after TCRdb re-called the 5' RACE reads with MiXCR. The sample holds some 840,000 distinct CDR3 sequences; roughly 12% are singletons and the top ten take 0.51%. This sequence originates from a male donor with ankylosing spondylitis. The sequencing sample was made of blood, either unsorted or a sorted T cell fraction (not recorded which).

The CDR3 protein is CAISEPEGVAFF. The CDR3 nucleotides read TGTGCCATCAGTGAGCCCGAAGGGGTAGCTTTCTTT. J is TRBJ1-1 and V is TRBV10-3; possibly TRBD1 for D (5 bases). Per germline, CDR1 ENHRY and CDR2 SYGVKD. V lost 2 bases and J 10 bases, leaving 11 bases between the germline ends. This CDR3 is built from 12 residues.